This record looks at one TCR beta chain sequence and its context. This CDR3 has 15 residues. V was pared by 0 bases and J by 7 bases, with 13 bases between. The data stem from a study of T cells after yellow fever vaccination. Generation of TCR cDNA used 5'RACE template switching (which added a universal primer site and UMIs). TCRdb used MiXCR to reprocess the 5' RACE reads, holding one entry per CDR3 protein. Counted here are approximately 550,000 distinct CDR3 sequences, 19% occurring once; the ten biggest clones make up roughly 13%. The gene calls are TRBV23-1 and TRBJ2-1; possible D gene TRBD1, 5 bases. TRBV23-1 has ORF status, its function being uncertain. The receptor was isolated from a man aged 25-40 years who received the YFV17D yellow fever vaccine. This specimen was PBMCs, taken 15 days after the yellow fever booster vaccination. The CDR3 protein is CASSQSKGRGNEQFF. In nucleotides, the CDR3 is TGCGCCAGCAGTCAATCGAAGGGGCGAGGAAATGAGCAGTTCTTC.